This section outlines one TCR beta chain sequence together with its context. The antigen is unknown. Unique molecular identifiers were present on the cDNA, and a universal primer site came from template switching. MiXCR, run by TCRdb on the 5' RACE reads, gives a single entry per CDR3 protein. The profile shows about 530,000 distinct CDR3 sequences, over 12% of them singletons. Germline assignment: CDR1 SGHRS and CDR2 YFSETQ. This CDR3 comprises 17 residues. V shed 1 base, J shed 5 bases, and the junction held 6 bases outside the gene matches. The sample is drawn from a study of identical twins. Whole-study results and caveats: Conclusions relied on cross-sectional statistical analysis, not following the same donors. Zero-insertion analyses were open to partial confounding by invariant MAIT and iNKT cells.

The same data also contributed to another study, on yellow fever vaccine responses in identical twins.

The specimen was CD4+ T cells sorted from blood. The chain combines TRBV5-1 with TRBJ2-2; 12 bases align to TRBD2. The clonotype comes from a woman aged 18-29 years in good health. CDR3 DNA: TGCGCCAGCAGCTTGACCCGACTAGCGGGAGAAACCGGGGAGCTGTTTTTT. The encoded protein is CASSLTRLAGETGELFF.